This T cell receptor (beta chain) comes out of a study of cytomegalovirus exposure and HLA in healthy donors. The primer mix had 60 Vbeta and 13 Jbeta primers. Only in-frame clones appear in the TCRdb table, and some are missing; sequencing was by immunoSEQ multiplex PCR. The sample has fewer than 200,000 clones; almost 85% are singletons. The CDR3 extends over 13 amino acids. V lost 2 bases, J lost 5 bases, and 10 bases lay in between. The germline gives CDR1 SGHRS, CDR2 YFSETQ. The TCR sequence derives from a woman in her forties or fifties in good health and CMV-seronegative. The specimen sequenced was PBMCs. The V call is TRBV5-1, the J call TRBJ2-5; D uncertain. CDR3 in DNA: TGCGCCAGCAGCTTTTCCCCCTCGGAGACCCAGTACTTC. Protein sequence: CASSFSPSETQYF.